This TCR beta chain was recorded in a study of tumor and adjacent non-tumor tissue in lung cancer. Study-level background: Histology: 12 adenocarcinoma, a couple of squamous cell carcinoma, 1 small cell lung cancer. Aged about 31 to 76 years, patients included fewer than 11 men and five or six women with stage I to III disease. Study-wide results and limits: In normal lung, the top 100 clones were significantly more dominant than in tumor. TCR diversity was significantly greater in tumor than normal lung tissue.

The library came from three nested PCR rounds adapted from ARM-PCR protocols. TCRdb re-derived calls from the multiplex PCR reads in MiXCR, one entry per CDR3 protein. The data contain more than 55,000 distinct CDR3 sequences, about 61% of them seen just once; the ten biggest clones take up about 32%. RNA was extracted from bulk tissue without any cell sorting. This non-tumor lung sample came from over 3 cm beyond the tumor edge. Germline V lookup: CDR1 WNHNN, CDR2 SYGVQD (reference sequence). This CDR3 is built from 14 residues. As concerns this clonotype: Its antigen is as yet unknown. An end of the junction does not agree with germline; a read error may underlie this.

The TCR sequence derives from a man between 65 and 79 years old with non-small cell lung cancer. The specimen was distant non-tumor lung tissue. The chain recombines TRBV10-1 with TRBJ1-1, with D unclear. CDR3 in DNA: TGCACCAGCACTGATAGGCGGGTTAACACTGAAGCTTTCTTT. Amino acid sequence: CTSTDRRVNTEAFF.